This T cell receptor (beta chain) was profiled in a study of T cell clones after liver transplantation. Overall study context: Graft-donor-reactive sequences were compared with third-party-reactive TCRbeta sequences from pre-transplant mixed lymphocyte reactions.

Some clones are missing from TCRdb's copy, which holds only in-frame ones; the method was immunoSEQ multiplex PCR. Of some 110,000 clones in the sample, 82% are singletons; the top ten hold 0.99%. V shed 2 bases and J 5 bases; nucleotides not matched to a gene: 13. Per the germline V gene, CDR1 is SGHVS and CDR2 is FQNEAQ. There are 17 residues in the CDR3. This sequence joins TRBV7-8 and TRBJ2-7; 9 bases map to TRBD2. Sequenced material: CD4+ T cells from blood, taken before liver transplant. This receptor was identified in a human donor who received a liver transplant. This CDR3 is CASSLNERGAWFDEQYF. Written as DNA, the CDR3 is TGTGCCAGCAGCTTAAATGAGCGGGGGGCCTGGTTCGACGAGCAGTACTTC.